A single sample is the source of the 15 T cell receptor beta chains below, sequenced in a study of cytomegalovirus exposure and HLA in healthy donors. Assay: immunoSEQ multiplex PCR; the TCRdb copy retains only in-frame clones and omits some. This table has 150,000 to 200,000 clones, about three quarters appearing once. Sample: PBMCs. The receptor set was obtained from a woman aged 30 to 39 in good health and CMV-seronegative.

The chain couples TRBV15 to TRBJ2-3; 8 bases are shared with TRBD1. The CDR3 loop spans 15 amino acids. V trimming: 0 bases; J trimming: 4 bases; junction bases outside the gene matches: 3. Looked up from germline, CDR1 is LNHNV and CDR2 is YYDKDF (reference sequence). CDR3 amino acids: CATSREDRGADTQYF. The CDR3 DNA follows: TGTGCCACCAGCAGAGAAGACAGGGGAGCAGATACGCAGTATTTT. The whole variable domain, remainder taken from reference TRBV15 and TRBJ2-3, is DAMVIQNPRYQVTQFGKPVTLSCSQTLNHNVMYWYQQKSSQAPKLLFHYYDKDFNNEADTPDNFQSRRPNTSFCFLDIRSPGLGDTAMYLCATSREDRGADTQYFGPGTRLTVL.

This chain links TRBV30 with TRBJ1-5; D is perhaps TRBD1 (6 bases). The CDR3 has 17 amino acids. Trimming stripped 0 bases from V and 5 bases from J, with 20 bases between. Germline V gene lookup returns CDR1 GTSNPN and CDR2 SVGIG (reference sequence). Here the CDR3 DNA reads TGTGCCTGGAGTGTTTCAGGGGCCATAATCCTCGATCAGCCCCAGCATTTT. Translated, it gives CAWSVSGAIILDQPQHF.

This chain uses TRBV27 with TRBJ1-1, with no clear D. The CDR3 spans 16 residues. Trimming stripped 1 base from V and 4 bases from J, with 16 bases between. Per the germline V gene, CDR1 is MNHEY and CDR2 is SMNVEV (reference sequence). In DNA form, the CDR3 reads TGTGCCAGCAGTTTATTTGGTGTCTCTGAAGCCACTGAAGCTTTCTTT. It codes for CASSLFGVSEATEAFF.

The chain uses TRBV11-3 and TRBJ2-1; a possible D gene is TRBD2 (8 bases). CDR3 size: 20 residues. Looked up from germline, CDR1 is SGHNT and CDR2 is YENEEA. Trimming removed 2 bases at V and 5 bases at J, with 28 bases between. The CDR3 protein is CASSLPSGGPQGVVDNEQFF. For the CDR3, the DNA is TGTGCCAGCAGCTTACCGAGCGGGGGACCCCAGGGGGTGGTGGACAATGAGCAGTTCTTC.

The CDR3 region is CASSPRDRGEQYF. The CDR3 DNA is TGTGCCAGCTCACCCCGGGACAGGGGCGAGCAGTACTTC. The V gene is TRBV18, the J gene TRBJ2-7, with 10 nucleotides matching TRBD1. Germline CDR1 and CDR2: KGHSH and LQKENI. The CDR3 totals 13 residues. J lost 6 bases, V lost 3 bases, and 2 bases had no gene match.

The gene calls are TRBV5-4 and TRBJ1-4; D possibly corresponds to TRBD1 (5 bases). Per germline, CDR1 SGHNT and CDR2 YYREEE (reference sequence). V shed 0 bases and J shed 8 bases, with 5 bases lying between them. This CDR3 comprises 12 residues. Here the CDR3 DNA reads TGTGCCAGCAGCTTGGACAGGGAAAAACTGTTTTTT. It yields the protein CASSLDREKLFF.

This sequence joins TRBV6-5 and TRBJ1-1; D is uncertain. The CDR3 length is 15 residues. Germline V gives CDR1 MNHEY, CDR2 SVGAGI. V was trimmed by 0 bases and J by 0 bases, leaving 8 bases between them. The CDR3: CASSYSGSMNTEAFF. CDR3 in DNA: TGTGCCAGCAGTTACTCGGGCAGCATGAACACTGAAGCTTTCTTT.

The chain employs TRBV5-1 and TRBJ1-2; 10 bases line up with TRBD1. V gave up 1 base and J gave up 7 bases; unmatched junction bases: 7. CDR3 size: 15 residues. Germline CDR1 reads SGHRS; CDR2 reads YFSETQ. This CDR3 is CASSLSRDRGGGYTF. CDR3 coding DNA: TGCGCCAGCAGCTTGTCCCGGGACAGGGGTGGTGGCTACACCTTC.

A few counts support this clone. The chain combines TRBV7-3 with TRBJ1-5, with 7 bases that match TRBD1. From germline, CDR1 is SGHTA and CDR2 FQGTGA. This CDR3 has 13 amino acids. The V segment lost 6 bases and the J segment 7 bases; nucleotides outside the gene matches: 6. The CDR3 sequence: CASSPDRDQPQHF. CDR3 sequence (DNA): TGTGCCAGCAGTCCCGACAGGGACCAGCCCCAGCATTTT.

The chain employs TRBV18 and TRBJ2-1; TRBD2 is a possible D gene (5 bases). The germline gives CDR1 KGHSH, CDR2 LQKENI. The CDR3 has 15 residues. V gave up 1 base and J gave up 0 bases, with 7 bases separating them. CDR3 DNA sequence: TGTGCCAGCTCACCACTGGGGAGCTCCTACAATGAGCAGTTCTTC. Residues: CASSPLGSSYNEQFF.

The chain is built from TRBV27 and TRBJ1-2; TRBD1 might be the D (6 bases). This CDR3 contains 16 residues. CDR1 MNHEY and CDR2 SMNVEV come from the germline V gene (reference sequence). V was shortened by 7 bases and J by 3 bases, with 21 bases between the two germline ends. CDR3: CASIPTAYEGDYGYTF. The CDR3 region has the DNA TGTGCCAGCATCCCGACGGCTTACGAGGGGGACTATGGCTACACCTTC.

The table lists this clone with a few counts. The chain links TRBV19 to TRBJ1-5; TRBD1 matches at 10 bases. CDR3 length: 17 residues. Germline V lookup: CDR1 LNHDA, CDR2 SQIVND (reference sequence). The V gene end was trimmed by 3 bases and the J gene end by 0 bases; junction bases not matched to a gene: 5. The CDR3 nucleotides are TGTGCCAGTAGTATTCGGACAGGGGGATATAGCAATCAGCCCCAGCATTTT. The encoded protein is CASSIRTGGYSNQPQHF.

The chain has TRBV7-6 and TRBJ1-4; possibly TRBD1 for D (6 bases). V was cut by 5 bases and J by 5 bases, with 12 bases left in between. The V gene's germline CDR1 is SGHVS and CDR2 FNYEAQ. This CDR3 is built from 14 residues. The CDR3 DNA sequence: TGTGCCAGCAGCCCAGGAAGGGGGAATGAAAAACTGTTTTTT. This gives the protein CASSPGRGNEKLFF.

A few counts support this clone. V gene TRBV14 combines with J gene TRBJ1-2, with 7 bases lining up with TRBD1. CDR3 length equals 13 residues. The V gene end was trimmed by 1 base and the J gene end by 4 bases; junction bases not matched to a gene: 0. Germline CDR1 and CDR2: SGHDN and FVKESK. The CDR3 is CASSQGQGYGYTF. DNA for the CDR3: TGTGCCAGCAGCCAAGGACAGGGCTATGGCTACACCTTC. The full variable domain, in which reference TRBV14 and TRBJ1-2 provide the parts outside the CDR3, is EAGVTQFPSHSVIEKGQTVTLRCDPISGHDNLYWYRRVMGKEIKFLLHFVKESKQDESGMPNNRFLAERTGGTYSTLKVQPAELEDSGVYFCASSQGQGYGYTFGSGTRLTVV.

V is TRBV5-1 and J is TRBJ2-5, with 7 positions matching TRBD2. The CDR3 has 15 residues. J gave up 5 bases and V 4 bases, and 11 bases lay outside the gene matches. Germline V CDR1 and CDR2: SGHRS, YFSETQ. Here the CDR3 reads CASSPGTPGGETQYF. DNA for the CDR3: TGCGCCAGCAGCCCCGGGACGCCCGGGGGGGAGACCCAGTACTTC.